This T cell receptor (beta chain) was sequenced for a study of T cells in Graves' hyperthyroidism and ophthalmopathy. As for the study in general: Peripheral blood was drawn at first diagnosis, prior to all treatment. Study-wide results and limits: Blood also carried most thyroid clonotypes expanded above 0.001.

This clonotype occurred a few times. What it binds is not known. Amplification yielded TCR beta CDR3 regions, with RNA transcripts as the source. The TCR CDR3 was amplified in a first-round RT-PCR using the HTBI primer set. TCRdb independently ran MiXCR on the multiplex PCR reads; one entry per CDR3 protein. This sample carries approximately 870,000 distinct CDR3 sequences, around 38% of them seen once, and the ten largest clones take about 9%. The study left out patients who had uncontrolled infection, other autoimmune disease, pregnancy or lactation. The sample comprised blood. This clonotype was obtained from a young man with Graves' hyperthyroidism.

CDR3 in amino acids: CASSPHPGLIPYEQYF. CDR3 bases: TGTGCCAGCAGCCCCCACCCGGGACTTATCCCTTACGAGCAGTACTTC. This rearrangement joins TRBV7-9 to TRBJ2-7; perhaps TRBD2 as D (6 bases). This CDR3 has 16 residues. Looked up from germline, CDR1 is SEHNR and CDR2 is FQNEAQ (reference sequence). Between the trimmed V and J ends, which lost 5 bases and 4 bases, there was a span of 21 bases.